The entry that follows covers one T cell receptor beta chain sequence. This entry is derived from a study of blood T cell repertoires in COVID-19. The protocol was immunoSEQ multiplex PCR, while the TCRdb copy is restricted to in-frame clones and leaves out a portion. The data hold roughly 160,000 clones, with roughly 87% observed a single time. CDR3 length: 15 residues. Per germline, CDR1 SGHAT and CDR2 FQNNGV. V was pared by 1 base and J by 1 base, with 1 base of the junction left unmatched. The J gene is TRBJ1-5, the V gene TRBV11-2, with TRBD1 matching 7 bases. The clonotype originates from a woman in her forties or fifties who had recovered from COVID-19. Sequences were obtained from PBMCs or T cells enriched from blood (not recorded which). The CDR3 DNA is TGTGCCAGCAGCTTAGGGGACAGCAGCAATCAGCCCCAGCATTTT. It is translated as CASSLGDSSNQPQHF. Together with reference TRBV11-2 and TRBJ1-5, the CDR3 gives the full variable domain: EAGVAQSPRYKIIEKRQSVAFWCNPISGHATLYWYQQILGQGPKLLIQFQNNGVVDDSQLPKDRFSAERLKGVDSTLKIQPAKLEDSAVYLCASSLGDSSNQPQHFGDGTRLSIL.